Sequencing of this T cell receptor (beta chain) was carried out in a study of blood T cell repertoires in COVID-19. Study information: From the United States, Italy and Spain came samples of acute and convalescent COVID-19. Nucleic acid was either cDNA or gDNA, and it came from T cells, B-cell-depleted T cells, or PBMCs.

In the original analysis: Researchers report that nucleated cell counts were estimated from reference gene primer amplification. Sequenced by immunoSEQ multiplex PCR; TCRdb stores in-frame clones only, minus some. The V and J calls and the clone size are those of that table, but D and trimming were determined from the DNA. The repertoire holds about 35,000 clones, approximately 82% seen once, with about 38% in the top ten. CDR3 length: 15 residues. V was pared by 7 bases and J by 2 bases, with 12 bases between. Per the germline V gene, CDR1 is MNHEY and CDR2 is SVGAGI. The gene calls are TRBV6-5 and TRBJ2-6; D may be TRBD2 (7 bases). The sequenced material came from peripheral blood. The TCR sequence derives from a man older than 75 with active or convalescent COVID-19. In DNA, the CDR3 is TGTGCCAGCACCGGGGGGCTTACTGGGGCCAACGTCCTGACTTTC. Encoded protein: CASTGGLTGANVLTF.